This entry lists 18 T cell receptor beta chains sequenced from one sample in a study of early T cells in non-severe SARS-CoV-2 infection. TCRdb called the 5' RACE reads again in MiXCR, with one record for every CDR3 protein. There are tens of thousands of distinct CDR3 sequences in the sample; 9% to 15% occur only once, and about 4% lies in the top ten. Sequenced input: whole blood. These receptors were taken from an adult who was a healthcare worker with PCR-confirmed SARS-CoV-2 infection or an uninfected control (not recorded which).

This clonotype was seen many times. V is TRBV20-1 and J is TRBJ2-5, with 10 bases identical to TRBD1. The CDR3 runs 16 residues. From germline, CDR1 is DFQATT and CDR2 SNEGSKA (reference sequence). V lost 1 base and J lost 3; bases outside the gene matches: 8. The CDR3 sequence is CSARGRQGALEETQYF. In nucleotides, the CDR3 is TGCAGTGCTAGAGGCCGACAGGGGGCCTTAGAAGAGACCCAGTACTTC.

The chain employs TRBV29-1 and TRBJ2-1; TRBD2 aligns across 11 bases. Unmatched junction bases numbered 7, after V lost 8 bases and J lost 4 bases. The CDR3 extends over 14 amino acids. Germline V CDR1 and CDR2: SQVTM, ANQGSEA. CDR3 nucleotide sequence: TGCAGCTGGGCTAGCGGGAGGAGGTACAATGAGCAGTTCTTC. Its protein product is CSWASGRRYNEQFF.

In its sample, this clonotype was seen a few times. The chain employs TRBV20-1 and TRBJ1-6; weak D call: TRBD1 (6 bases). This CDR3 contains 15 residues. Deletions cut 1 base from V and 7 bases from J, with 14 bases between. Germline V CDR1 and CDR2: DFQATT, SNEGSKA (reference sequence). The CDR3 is CSARALRGANSPLHF. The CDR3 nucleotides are TGCAGTGCTAGAGCCCTCCGGGGGGCAAATTCACCCCTCCACTTT.

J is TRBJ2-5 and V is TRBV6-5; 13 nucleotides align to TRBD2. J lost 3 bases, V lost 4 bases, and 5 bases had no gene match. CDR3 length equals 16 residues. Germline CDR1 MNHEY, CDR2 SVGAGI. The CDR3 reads CASSLRTSGRKETQYF. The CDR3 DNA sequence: TGTGCCAGCAGTTTACGGACTAGCGGGAGAAAAGAGACCCAGTACTTC.

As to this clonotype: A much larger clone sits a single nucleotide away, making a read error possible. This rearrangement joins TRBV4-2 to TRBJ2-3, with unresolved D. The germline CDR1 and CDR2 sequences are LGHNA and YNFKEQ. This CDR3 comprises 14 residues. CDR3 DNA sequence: TGTGTCAGCAGCCAAGATCATGATAGGGATACGCAGTATTTT. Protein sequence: CVSSQDHDRDTQYF.

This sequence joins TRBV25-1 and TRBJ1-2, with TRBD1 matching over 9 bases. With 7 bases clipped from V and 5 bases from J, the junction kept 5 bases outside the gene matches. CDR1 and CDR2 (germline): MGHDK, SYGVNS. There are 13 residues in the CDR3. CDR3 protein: CASNPGQGYGYTF. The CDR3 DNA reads TGTGCCAGCAATCCGGGACAGGGATATGGCTACACCTTC.

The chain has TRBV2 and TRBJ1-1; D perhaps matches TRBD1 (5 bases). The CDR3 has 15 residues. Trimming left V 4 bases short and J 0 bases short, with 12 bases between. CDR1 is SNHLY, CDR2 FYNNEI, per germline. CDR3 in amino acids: CASSVLVDMNTEAFF. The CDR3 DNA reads TGTGCCAGCAGTGTCCTGGTGGACATGAACACTGAAGCTTTCTTT.

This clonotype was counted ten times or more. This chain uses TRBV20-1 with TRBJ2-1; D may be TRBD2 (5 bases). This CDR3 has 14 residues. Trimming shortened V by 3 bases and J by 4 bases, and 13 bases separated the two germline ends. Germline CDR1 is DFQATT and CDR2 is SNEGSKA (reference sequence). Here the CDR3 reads CSARDLREYNEQFF. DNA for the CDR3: TGCAGTGCTAGGGACCTGAGGGAGTACAATGAGCAGTTCTTC.

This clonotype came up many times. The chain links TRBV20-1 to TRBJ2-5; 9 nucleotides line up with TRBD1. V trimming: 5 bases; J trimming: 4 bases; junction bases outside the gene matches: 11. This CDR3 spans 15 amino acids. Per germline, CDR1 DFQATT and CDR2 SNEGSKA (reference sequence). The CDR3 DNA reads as TGCAGTGCTTTTTCCCCGGGACAGGGAGGAGAGACCCAGTACTTC. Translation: CSAFSPGQGGETQYF.

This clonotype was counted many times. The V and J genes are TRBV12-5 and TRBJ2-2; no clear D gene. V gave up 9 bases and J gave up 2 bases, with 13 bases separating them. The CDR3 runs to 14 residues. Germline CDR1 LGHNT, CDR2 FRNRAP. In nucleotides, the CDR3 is TGTGCTAGCCCCCTATGGACCAACACCGGGGAGCTGTTTTTT. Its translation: CASPLWTNTGELFF.

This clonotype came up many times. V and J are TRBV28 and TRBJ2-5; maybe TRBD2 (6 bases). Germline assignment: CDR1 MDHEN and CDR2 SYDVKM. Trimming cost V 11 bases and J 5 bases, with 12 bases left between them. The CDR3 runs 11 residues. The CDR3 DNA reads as TGTGCCTGTCAAGGGAGGGAGACCCAGTACTTC. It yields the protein CACQGRETQYF.

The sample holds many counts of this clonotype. Here the CDR3 reads CAISPAGDEQFF. For the CDR3, the DNA is TGTGCCATCAGTCCAGCGGGAGATGAGCAGTTCTTC. V gene TRBV10-3 combines with J gene TRBJ2-1; 8 bases align to TRBD2. Germline trimming cut 5 bases from V and 8 bases from J; bases unmatched to any gene: 2. Germline values: CDR1 ENHRY, CDR2 SYGVKD. The CDR3 has 12 amino acids.

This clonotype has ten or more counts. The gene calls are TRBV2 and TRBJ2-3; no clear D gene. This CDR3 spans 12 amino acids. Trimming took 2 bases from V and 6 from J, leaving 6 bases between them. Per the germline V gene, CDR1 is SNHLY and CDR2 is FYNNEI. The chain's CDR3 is CASSESRDTQYF. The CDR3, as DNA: TGTGCCAGCAGTGAATCACGGGATACGCAGTATTTT.

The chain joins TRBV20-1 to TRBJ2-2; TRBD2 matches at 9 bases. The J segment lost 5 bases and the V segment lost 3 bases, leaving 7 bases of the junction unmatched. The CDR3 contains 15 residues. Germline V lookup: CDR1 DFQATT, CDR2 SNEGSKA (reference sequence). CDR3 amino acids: CSASAGGPGTGELFF. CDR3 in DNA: TGCAGTGCTAGCGCGGGAGGGCCTGGTACCGGGGAGCTGTTTTTT.

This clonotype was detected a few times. The CDR3 sequence: CASSLRQIYEQYF. In DNA form, the CDR3 reads TGTGCCAGCAGTTTAAGACAGATCTACGAGCAGTACTTC. The chain employs TRBV28 and TRBJ2-7; the D gene is possibly TRBD1 (5 bases). CDR3 length equals 13 residues. Germline CDR1 is MDHEN and CDR2 is SYDVKM. Trimming removed 2 bases from V and 3 bases from J, with 8 bases in between.

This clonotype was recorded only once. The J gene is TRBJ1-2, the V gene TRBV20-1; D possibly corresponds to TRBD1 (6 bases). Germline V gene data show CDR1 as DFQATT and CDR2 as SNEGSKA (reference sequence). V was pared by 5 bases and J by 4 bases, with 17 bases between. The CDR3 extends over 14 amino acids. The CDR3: CSAEGGRSFYGYTF. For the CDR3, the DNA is TGCAGTGCTGAGGGGGGACGGAGTTTCTATGGCTACACCTTC.

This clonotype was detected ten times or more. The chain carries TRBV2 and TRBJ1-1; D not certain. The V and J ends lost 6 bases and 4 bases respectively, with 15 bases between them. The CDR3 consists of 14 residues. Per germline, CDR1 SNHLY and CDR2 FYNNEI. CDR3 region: CASRSNWPGTEAFF. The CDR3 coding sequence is TGTGCCAGCAGATCTAACTGGCCAGGCACTGAAGCTTTCTTT.

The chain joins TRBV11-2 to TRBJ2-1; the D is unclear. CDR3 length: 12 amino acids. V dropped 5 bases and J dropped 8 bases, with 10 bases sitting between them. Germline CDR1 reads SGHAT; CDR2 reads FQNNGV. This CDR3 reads CASSIDWDEQFF. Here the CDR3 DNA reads TGTGCCAGCAGCATCGATTGGGATGAGCAGTTCTTC.